The 4 T cell receptor beta chains below come from one sample, sequenced in a study of T cell responses to AZD1222 COVID-19 vaccine. The table came from immunoSEQ multiplex PCR; TCRdb's copy has only in-frame clones and leaves some out. The sample carries more than 120,000 clones, around 90% recorded once. The sequenced sample was peripheral blood, obtained 28 days after the second dose of the MenACWY control vaccine. All receptors derive from an adult who received the MenACWY meningococcal vaccine as a control.

The CDR3 coding sequence is TGTGCCAGCAGCTTAACGTCTAGGCCAGATACGCAGTATTTT. This encodes CASSLTSRPDTQYF. The V and J genes are TRBV7-3 and TRBJ2-3; D call uncertain. V was clipped by 0 bases and J by 4 bases, with 8 bases between them. This CDR3 comprises 14 residues. CDR1 is SGHTA and CDR2 is FQGTGA in the germline V gene. The variable domain in full, with the rest retrieved from reference TRBV7-3 and TRBJ2-3, is GAGVSQTPSNKVTEKGKYVELRCDPISGHTALYWYRQSLGQGPEFLIYFQGTGAADDSGLPNDRFFAVRPEGSVSTLKIQRTERGDSAVYLCASSLTSRPDTQYFGPGTRLTVL.

This chain joins TRBV25-1 and TRBJ1-3, with a weak D call TRBD1 (5 bases). The germline gives CDR1 MGHDK, CDR2 SYGVNS. The germline V and J ends were trimmed by 10 bases and 3 bases, with 10 bases remaining between them. The CDR3 covers 12 residues. The CDR3: CATGGVGNTIYF. Here the CDR3 DNA reads TGTGCCACCGGGGGAGTTGGAAACACCATATATTTT.

This clone has just one count. V and J are TRBV4-1 and TRBJ1-6; 8 nucleotides match TRBD1. The CDR3 has 16 residues. V lost 3 bases and J lost 5; bases outside the gene matches: 6. CDR1 and CDR2 (germline): MGHRA, YSYEKL. In DNA, the CDR3 is TGCGCCAGCAGCCACATTTGGGGACAGGATAATTCACCCCTCCACTTT. It encodes CASSHIWGQDNSPLHF.

The rearrangement uses TRBV7-8 and TRBJ1-1; D ambiguous. Germline loops: CDR1 SGHVS, CDR2 FQNEAQ. Trimming left V 0 bases short and J 6 bases short, with 11 bases between. The CDR3 runs 14 residues. The CDR3 bases are TGTGCCAGCAGCTTAGCGGGGAATAGGGCTGAAGCTTTCTTT. Translated: CASSLAGNRAEAFF.